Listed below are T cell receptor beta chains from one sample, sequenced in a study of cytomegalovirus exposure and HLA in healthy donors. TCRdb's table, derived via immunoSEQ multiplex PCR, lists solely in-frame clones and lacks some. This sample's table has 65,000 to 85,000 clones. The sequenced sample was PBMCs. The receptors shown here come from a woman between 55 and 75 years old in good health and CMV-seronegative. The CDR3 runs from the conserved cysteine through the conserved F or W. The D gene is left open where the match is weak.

CASSFQGAETQYF,TGTGCCAGCAGCTTCCAGGGGGCTGAGACCCAGTACTTC,TRBJ2-5,TRBD1,TRBV7-2
CASSVGPGTTYQETQYF,TGTGCCAGCAGCGTTGGCCCCGGGACAACGTACCAAGAGACCCAGTACTTC,TRBJ2-5,NA,TRBV9
CASSLESSGLNTYEQYF,TGTGCCAGCAGCTTAGAGAGCTCGGGACTCAATACCTACGAGCAGTACTTC,TRBJ2-7,NA,TRBV11-2
CASSSPGDRLYGYTF,TGTGCCAGCAGTTCCCCAGGGGACAGGTTATATGGCTACACCTTC,TRBJ1-2,TRBD1,TRBV28
CASSRGQGRGYEQYF,TGTGCCAGCTCACGGGGACAGGGTAGAGGCTACGAGCAGTACTTC,TRBJ2-7,TRBD1,TRBV18
CASSPGLGGQPQHF,TGTGCCAGCAGTCCAGGGTTAGGGGGTCAGCCCCAGCATTTT,TRBJ1-5,NA,TRBV27
CASSEATGGGLGYTF,TGTGCCAGCAGTGAAGCTACAGGGGGCGGCTTGGGCTACACCTTC,TRBJ1-2,TRBD1,TRBV2
CASSANRNSEQYF,TGTGCCAGCAGCGCAAACAGGAACTCCGAGCAGTACTTC,TRBJ2-7,NA,TRBV13
CAWSVGALDQPQHF,TGTGCCTGGAGTGTAGGAGCCTTGGATCAGCCCCAGCATTTT,TRBJ1-5,NA,TRBV30
CASSIGGGPSTDTQYF,TGTGCCAGCAGCATCGGGGGGGGGCCAAGCACAGATACGCAGTATTTT,TRBJ2-3,TRBD2,TRBV28
CASSLGGSSYNEQFF,TGCGCCAGCAGCTTGGGCGGGAGCTCCTACAATGAGCAGTTCTTC,TRBJ2-1,TRBD2,TRBV5-1
CASSSPGSYEQYF,TGTGCCAGCAGCTCTCCCGGCTCCTACGAGCAGTACTTC,TRBJ2-7,NA,TRBV7-9
CASSDRNTGELFF,TGCGCCAGCAGTGACAGAAACACCGGGGAGCTGTTTTTT,TRBJ2-2,NA,TRBV10-2
CASRLDRVNEAFF,TGTGCCAGCAGGCTGGACAGGGTAAATGAAGCTTTCTTT,TRBJ1-1,TRBD1,TRBV2
CATSREGQGSDTQYF,TGTGCCACCAGCAGAGAAGGACAGGGTTCAGATACGCAGTATTTT,TRBJ2-3,TRBD1,TRBV15
CASSRQGNTEAFF,TGTGCTAGCAGCCGACAGGGAAACACTGAAGCTTTCTTT,TRBJ1-1,TRBD1,TRBV7-7
CASSPTLGGGRKNEQFF,TGTGCTAGCAGCCCCACTTTAGGGGGAGGGCGTAAAAATGAGCAGTTCTTC,TRBJ2-1,NA,TRBV7-7
CASSDPGVSTDTQYF,TGTGCCAGCAGTGATCCCGGGGTTAGCACAGATACGCAGTATTTT,TRBJ2-3,NA,TRBV2
CASSPLDGRTGELFF,TGCGCCAGCAGCCCCCTAGACGGGAGAACCGGGGAGCTGTTTTTT,TRBJ2-2,NA,TRBV5-1
CASSLVLGSRDSPYGQYF,TGTGCCAGCAGCTTAGTTTTAGGTTCGCGGGACTCCCCTTACGGGCAGTACTTC,TRBJ2-7,NA,TRBV7-9
CASSLYRDNGELFF,TGTGCCAGCAGCCTTTACAGGGATAACGGGGAGCTGTTTTTT,TRBJ2-2,NA,TRBV11-2
CASSLEGYHNNEQFF,TGCGCCAGCAGCTTGGAGGGGTATCACAACAATGAGCAGTTCTTC,TRBJ2-1,NA,TRBV5-1
CASSLGQNNEQFF,TGTGCCAGCAGCTTAGGCCAGAACAATGAGCAGTTCTTC,TRBJ2-1,NA,TRBV11-3
CASSPQAGGLNNEQFF,TGTGCCAGCAGCCCCCAAGCGGGAGGTTTAAACAATGAGCAGTTCTTC,TRBJ2-1,TRBD2,TRBV7-3
CASNNRQANQPQHF,TGTGCCAGCAACAACAGGCAGGCTAATCAGCCCCAGCATTTT,TRBJ1-5,NA,TRBV6-6
CASSSPPSSYEQYF,TGTGCCAGCAGCTCGCCTCCCAGCTCCTACGAGCAGTACTTC,TRBJ2-7,NA,TRBV12-1
CASGFNTAPGGNEQFF,TGTGCCAGCGGATTTAATACTGCGCCGGGGGGCAATGAGCAGTTCTTC,TRBJ2-1,TRBD2,TRBV27
CASSQETGGISGNTIYF,TGTGCCAGCAGCCAAGAAACAGGGGGCATCTCTGGAAACACCATATATTTT,TRBJ1-3,TRBD1,TRBV4-2
CASSLDGASGSVYEQYF,TGTGCCAGCAGCTTAGACGGAGCTAGCGGGAGTGTCTACGAGCAGTACTTC,TRBJ2-7,TRBD2,TRBV7-2
CASSYDSGQGYEQYF,TGTGCCAGCAGTTACGATTCCGGACAGGGCTACGAGCAGTACTTC,TRBJ2-7,TRBD1,TRBV6-5
CASSLMTSGAQETQYF,TGTGCCAGCAGCTTGATGACTAGCGGGGCTCAAGAGACCCAGTACTTC,TRBJ2-5,TRBD2,TRBV5-6
CATLEGLAGGESYEQHF,TGTGCCACCCTAGAAGGGCTAGCGGGAGGGGAATCCTACGAGCAGCACTTC,TRBJ2-7,TRBD2,TRBV2
CATSREGQGANTEAFF,TGTGCCACCAGCAGGGAGGGACAGGGGGCGAACACTGAAGCTTTCTTT,TRBJ1-1,TRBD1,TRBV15
CAISERPGQVDNEQFF,TGTGCCATCAGTGAGCGTCCGGGACAGGTTGACAATGAGCAGTTCTTC,TRBJ2-1,TRBD1,TRBV10-3
CASSQAPSGYNEQFF,TGTGCCAGCAGCCAAGCACCTAGCGGCTACAATGAGCAGTTCTTC,TRBJ2-1,TRBD2,TRBV4-2
CSAQIDRHQHF,TGCAGTGCCCAAATAGACAGGCATCAGCATTTT,TRBJ1-5,NA,TRBV20-1
CASTTGGHNEQFF,TGTGCCAGTACGACGGGGGGCCACAATGAGCAGTTCTTC,TRBJ2-1,NA,TRBV19
CASSPFGQGSYEQYF,TGTGCCAGCAGCCCGTTCGGACAGGGGAGCTACGAGCAGTACTTC,TRBJ2-7,TRBD1,TRBV4-2
CASSLGLTGGDYNEQFF,TGCGCCAGCAGCTTGGGATTAACAGGGGGCGATTACAATGAGCAGTTCTTC,TRBJ2-1,TRBD1,TRBV5-1
CSAGTSDTYEQYF,TGCAGCGCCGGGACTAGCGATACCTACGAGCAGTACTTC,TRBJ2-7,TRBD2,TRBV29-1